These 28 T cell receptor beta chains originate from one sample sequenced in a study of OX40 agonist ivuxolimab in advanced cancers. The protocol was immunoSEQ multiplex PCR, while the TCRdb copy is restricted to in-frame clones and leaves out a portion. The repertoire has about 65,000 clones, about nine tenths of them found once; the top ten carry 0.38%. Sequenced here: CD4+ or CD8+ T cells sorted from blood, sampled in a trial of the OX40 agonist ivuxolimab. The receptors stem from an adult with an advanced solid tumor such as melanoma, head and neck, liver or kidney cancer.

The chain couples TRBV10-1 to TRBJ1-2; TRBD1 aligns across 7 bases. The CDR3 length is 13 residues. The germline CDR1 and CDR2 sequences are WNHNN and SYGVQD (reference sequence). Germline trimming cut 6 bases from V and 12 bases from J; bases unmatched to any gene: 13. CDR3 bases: TGCGCCAGCAGGGGGGAAAAGACAGGGTTTGACACCTTC. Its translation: CASRGEKTGFDTF.

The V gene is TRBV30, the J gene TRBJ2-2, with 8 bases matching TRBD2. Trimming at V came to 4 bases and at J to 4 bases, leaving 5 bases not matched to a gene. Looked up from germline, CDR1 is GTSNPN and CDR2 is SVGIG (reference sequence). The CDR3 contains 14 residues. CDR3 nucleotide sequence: TGTGCCTGGATACAGCGGGGGTCCACCGGGGAGCTGTTTTTT. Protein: CAWIQRGSTGELFF. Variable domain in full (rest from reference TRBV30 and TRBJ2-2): SQTIHQWPATLVQPVGSPLSLECTVEGTSNPNLYWYRQAAGRGLQLLFYSVGIGQISSEVPQNLSASRPQDRQFILSSKKLLLSDSGFYLCAWIQRGSTGELFFGEGSRLTVL.

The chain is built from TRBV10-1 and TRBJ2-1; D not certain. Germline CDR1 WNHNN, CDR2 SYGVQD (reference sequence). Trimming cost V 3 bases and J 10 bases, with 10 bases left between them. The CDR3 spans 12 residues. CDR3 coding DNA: TGCGCCAGCAGTGACCGGGTTAGCGAGCAGTTCTTC. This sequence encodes CASSDRVSEQFF.

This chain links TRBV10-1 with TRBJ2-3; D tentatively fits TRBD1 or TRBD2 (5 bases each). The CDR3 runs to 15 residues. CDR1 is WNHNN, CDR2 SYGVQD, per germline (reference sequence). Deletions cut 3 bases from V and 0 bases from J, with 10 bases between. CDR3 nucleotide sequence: TGCGCCAGCAGTGATGGGACCTATAGCACAGATACGCAGTATTTT. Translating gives CASSDGTYSTDTQYF.

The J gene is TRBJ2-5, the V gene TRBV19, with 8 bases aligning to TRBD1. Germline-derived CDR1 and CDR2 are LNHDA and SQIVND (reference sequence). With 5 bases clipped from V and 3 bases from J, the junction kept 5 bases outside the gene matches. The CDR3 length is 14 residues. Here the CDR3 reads CASSPQGAEETQYF. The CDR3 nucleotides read TGTGCCAGTAGTCCCCAGGGGGCGGAAGAGACCCAGTACTTC.

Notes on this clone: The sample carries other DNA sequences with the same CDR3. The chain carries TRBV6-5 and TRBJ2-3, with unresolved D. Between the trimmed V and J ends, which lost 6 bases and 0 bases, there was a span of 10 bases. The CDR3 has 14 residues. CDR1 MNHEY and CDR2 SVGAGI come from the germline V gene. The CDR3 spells CASRAILSTDTQYF. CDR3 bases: TGTGCCAGCAGGGCGATCCTGAGCACAGATACGCAGTATTTT.

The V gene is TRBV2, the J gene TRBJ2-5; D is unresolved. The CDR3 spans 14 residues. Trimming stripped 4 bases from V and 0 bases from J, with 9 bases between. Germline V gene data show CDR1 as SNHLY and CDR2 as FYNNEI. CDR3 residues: CASSVGVYQETQYF. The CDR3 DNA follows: TGTGCCAGCAGTGTAGGAGTGTACCAAGAGACCCAGTACTTC.

The CDR3: CASSSYAGTGPTNEKLFF. The DNA for the CDR3 is TGTGCCAGCAGCTCTTACGCCGGGACAGGGCCAACTAATGAAAAACTGTTTTTT. The chain employs TRBV7-9 and TRBJ1-4; TRBD1 matches at 9 bases. V trimming: 4 bases; J trimming: 0 bases; junction bases outside the gene matches: 9. The germline CDR1 and CDR2 sequences are SEHNR and FQNEAQ (reference sequence). CDR3 length: 18 amino acids. Full variable domain (rest looked up from reference TRBV7-9 and TRBJ1-4): DTGVSQNPRHKITKRGQNVTFRCDPISEHNRLYWYRQTLGQGPEFLTYFQNEAQLEKSRLLSDRFSAERPKGSFSTLEIQRTEQGDSAMYLCASSSYAGTGPTNEKLFFGSGTQLSVL.

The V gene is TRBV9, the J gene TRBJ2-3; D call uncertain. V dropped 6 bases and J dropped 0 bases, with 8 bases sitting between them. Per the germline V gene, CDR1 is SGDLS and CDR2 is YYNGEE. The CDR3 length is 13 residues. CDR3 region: CASTRISTDTQYF. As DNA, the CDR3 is TGTGCCAGCACACGAATAAGCACAGATACGCAGTATTTT.

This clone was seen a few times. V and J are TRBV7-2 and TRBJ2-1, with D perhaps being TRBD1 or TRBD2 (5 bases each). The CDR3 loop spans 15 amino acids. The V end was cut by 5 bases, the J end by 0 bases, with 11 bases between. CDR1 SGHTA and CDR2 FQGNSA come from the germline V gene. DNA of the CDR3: TGTGCCAGCAGCCGGGACGGAAGCTCCTACAATGAGCAGTTCTTC. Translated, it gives CASSRDGSSYNEQFF.

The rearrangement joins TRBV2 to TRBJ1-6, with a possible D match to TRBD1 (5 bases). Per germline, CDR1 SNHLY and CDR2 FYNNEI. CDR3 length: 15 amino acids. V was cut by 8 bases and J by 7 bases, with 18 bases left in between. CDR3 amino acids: CASRPGTEKNSPLHF. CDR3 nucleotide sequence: TGTGCCAGCCGGCCGGGGACGGAAAAAAATTCACCCCTCCACTTT. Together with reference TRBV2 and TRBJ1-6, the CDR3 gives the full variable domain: EPEVTQTPSHQVTQMGQEVILRCVPISNHLYFYWYRQILGQKVEFLVSFYNNEISEKSEIFDDQFSVERPDGSNFTLKIRSTKLEDSAMYFCASRPGTEKNSPLHFGNGTRLTVT.

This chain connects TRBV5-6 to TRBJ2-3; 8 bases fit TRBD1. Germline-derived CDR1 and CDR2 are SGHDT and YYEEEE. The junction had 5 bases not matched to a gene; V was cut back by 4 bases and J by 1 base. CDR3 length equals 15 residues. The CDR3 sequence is CASSATGEGTDTQYF. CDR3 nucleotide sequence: TGTGCCAGCAGCGCGACAGGGGAAGGCACAGATACGCAGTATTTT.

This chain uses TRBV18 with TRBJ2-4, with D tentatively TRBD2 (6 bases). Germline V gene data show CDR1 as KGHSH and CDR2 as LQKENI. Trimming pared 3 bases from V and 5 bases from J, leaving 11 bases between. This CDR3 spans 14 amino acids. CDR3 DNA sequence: TGTGCCAGCTCACCCCGGACGGGGGAAAACATTCAGTACTTC. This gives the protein CASSPRTGENIQYF.

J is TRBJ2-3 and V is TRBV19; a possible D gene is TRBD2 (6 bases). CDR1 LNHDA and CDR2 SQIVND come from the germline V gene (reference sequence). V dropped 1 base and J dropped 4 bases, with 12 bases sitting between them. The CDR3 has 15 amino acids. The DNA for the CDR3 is TGTGCCAGTAGTATAGGTGGAGGGATGGCAGATACGCAGTATTTT. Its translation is CASSIGGGMADTQYF.

In DNA form, the CDR3 reads TGCAGCGTTGTACGAGGGTCCAATGAGCAGTTCTTC. Encoded protein: CSVVRGSNEQFF. This rearrangement joins TRBV29-1 to TRBJ2-1; D is perhaps TRBD2 (5 bases). The CDR3 spans 12 residues. Germline assignment: CDR1 SQVTM and CDR2 ANQGSEA. V was pared by 4 bases and J by 6 bases, with 10 bases between.

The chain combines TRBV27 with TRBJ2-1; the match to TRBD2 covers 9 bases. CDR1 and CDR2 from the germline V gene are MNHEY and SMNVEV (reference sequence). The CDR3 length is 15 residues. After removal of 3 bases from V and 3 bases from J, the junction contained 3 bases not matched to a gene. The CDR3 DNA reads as TGTGCCAGCAGTTTCATAGCGGGGGACTACAATGAGCAGTTCTTC. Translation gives CASSFIAGDYNEQFF.

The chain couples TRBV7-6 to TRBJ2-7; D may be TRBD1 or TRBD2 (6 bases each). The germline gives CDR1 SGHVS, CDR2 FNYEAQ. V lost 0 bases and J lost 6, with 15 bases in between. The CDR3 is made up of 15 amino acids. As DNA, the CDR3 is TGTGCCAGCAGCTTAGCACAGGGAGGCCCGGCCGAGCAGTACTTC. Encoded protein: CASSLAQGGPAEQYF.

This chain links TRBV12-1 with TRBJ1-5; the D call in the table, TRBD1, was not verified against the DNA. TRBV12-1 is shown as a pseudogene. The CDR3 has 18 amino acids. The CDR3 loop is CASSFQTDRGWANQPQHF. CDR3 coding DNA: TGTGCCAGCAGCTTCCAAACTGACAGGGGGTGGGCCAATCAGCCCCAGCATTTT.

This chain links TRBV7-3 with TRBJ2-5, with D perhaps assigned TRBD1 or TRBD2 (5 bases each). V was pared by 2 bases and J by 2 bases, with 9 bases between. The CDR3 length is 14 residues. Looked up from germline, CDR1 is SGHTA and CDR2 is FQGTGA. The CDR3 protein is CASSLSRGQETQYF. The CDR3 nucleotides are TGTGCCAGCAGCTTATCGAGGGGTCAAGAGACCCAGTACTTC.

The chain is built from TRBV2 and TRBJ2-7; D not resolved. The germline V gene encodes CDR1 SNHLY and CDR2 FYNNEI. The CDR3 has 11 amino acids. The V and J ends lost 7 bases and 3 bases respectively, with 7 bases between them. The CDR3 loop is CASIFGYEQYF. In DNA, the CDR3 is TGTGCCAGCATCTTCGGCTACGAGCAGTACTTC.

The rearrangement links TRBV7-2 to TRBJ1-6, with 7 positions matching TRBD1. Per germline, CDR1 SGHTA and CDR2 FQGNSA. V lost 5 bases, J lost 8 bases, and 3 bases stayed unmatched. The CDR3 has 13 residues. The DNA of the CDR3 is TGTGCCAGCAGCCCGCAGGGGGATTCACCCCTCCACTTT. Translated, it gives CASSPQGDSPLHF.

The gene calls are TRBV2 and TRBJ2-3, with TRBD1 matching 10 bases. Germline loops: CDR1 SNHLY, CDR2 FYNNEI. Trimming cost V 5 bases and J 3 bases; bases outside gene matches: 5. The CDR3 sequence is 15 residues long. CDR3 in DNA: TGTGCCAGCAGTATCGACAGGGGGCCGACAGATACGCAGTATTTT. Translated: CASSIDRGPTDTQYF.

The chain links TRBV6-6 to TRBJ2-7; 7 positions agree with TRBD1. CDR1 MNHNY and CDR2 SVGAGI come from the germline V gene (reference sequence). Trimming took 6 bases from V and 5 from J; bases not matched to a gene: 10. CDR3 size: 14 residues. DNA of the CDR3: TGTGCCAGCAGGGAGACAGGGCAACGAAACGAGCAGTACTTC. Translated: CASRETGQRNEQYF.

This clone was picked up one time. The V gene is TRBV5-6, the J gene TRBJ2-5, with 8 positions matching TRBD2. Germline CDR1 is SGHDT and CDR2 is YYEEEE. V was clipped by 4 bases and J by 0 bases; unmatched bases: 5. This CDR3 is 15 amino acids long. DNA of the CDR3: TGTGCCAGCAGCACCCGCGGGGGGCACCAAGAGACCCAGTACTTC. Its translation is CASSTRGGHQETQYF. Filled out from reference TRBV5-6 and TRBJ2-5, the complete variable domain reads DAGVTQSPTHLIKTRGQQVTLRCSPKSGHDTVSWYQQALGQGPQFIFQYYEEEERQRGNFPDRFSGHQFPNYSSELNVNALLLGDSALYLCASSTRGGHQETQYFGPGTRLLVL.

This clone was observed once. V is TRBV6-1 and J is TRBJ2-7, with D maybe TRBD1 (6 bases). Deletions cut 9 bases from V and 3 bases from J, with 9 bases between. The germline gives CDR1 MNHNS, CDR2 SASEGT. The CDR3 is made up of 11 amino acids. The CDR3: CASTQGYEQYF. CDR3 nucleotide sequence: TGTGCCAGTACACAGGGCTACGAGCAGTACTTC.

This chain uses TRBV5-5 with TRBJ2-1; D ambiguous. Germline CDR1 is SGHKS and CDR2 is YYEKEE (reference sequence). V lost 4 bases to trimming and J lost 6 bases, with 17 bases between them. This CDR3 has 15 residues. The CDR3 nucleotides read TGTGCCAGCAGCACTACTTATAATCAAGGCAATGAGCAGTTCTTC. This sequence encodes CASSTTYNQGNEQFF.

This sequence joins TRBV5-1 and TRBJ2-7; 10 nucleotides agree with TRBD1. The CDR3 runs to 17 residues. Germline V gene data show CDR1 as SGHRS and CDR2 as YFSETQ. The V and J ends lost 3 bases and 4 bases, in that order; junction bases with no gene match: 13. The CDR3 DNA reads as TGCGCCAGCAGCTCGACGGCCACCCGGGACAGGGGATACGAGCAGTACTTC. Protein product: CASSSTATRDRGYEQYF.

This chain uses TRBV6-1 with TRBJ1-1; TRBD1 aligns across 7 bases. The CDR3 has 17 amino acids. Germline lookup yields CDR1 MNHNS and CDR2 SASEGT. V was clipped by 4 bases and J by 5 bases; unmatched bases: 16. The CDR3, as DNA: TGTGCCAGCAGTGCCCTTAACAGGGGCGGCGCGCGGACTGAAGCTTTCTTT. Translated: CASSALNRGGARTEAFF.